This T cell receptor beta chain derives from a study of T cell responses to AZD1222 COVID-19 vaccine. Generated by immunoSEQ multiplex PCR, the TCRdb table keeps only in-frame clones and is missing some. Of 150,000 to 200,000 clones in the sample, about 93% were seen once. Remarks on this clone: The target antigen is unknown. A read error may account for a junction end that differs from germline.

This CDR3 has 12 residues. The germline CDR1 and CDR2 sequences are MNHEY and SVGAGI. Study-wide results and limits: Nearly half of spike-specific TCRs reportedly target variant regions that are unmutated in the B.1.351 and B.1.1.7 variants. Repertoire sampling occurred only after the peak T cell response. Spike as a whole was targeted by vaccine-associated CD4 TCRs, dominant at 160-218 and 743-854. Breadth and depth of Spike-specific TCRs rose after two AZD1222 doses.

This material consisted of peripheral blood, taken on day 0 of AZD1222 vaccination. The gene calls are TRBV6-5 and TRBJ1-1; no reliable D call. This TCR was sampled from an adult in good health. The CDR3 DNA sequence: TGTGCCAGCAGTAACTCGGCTGTTGAAGCTTTCTTT. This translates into CASSNSAVEAFF.